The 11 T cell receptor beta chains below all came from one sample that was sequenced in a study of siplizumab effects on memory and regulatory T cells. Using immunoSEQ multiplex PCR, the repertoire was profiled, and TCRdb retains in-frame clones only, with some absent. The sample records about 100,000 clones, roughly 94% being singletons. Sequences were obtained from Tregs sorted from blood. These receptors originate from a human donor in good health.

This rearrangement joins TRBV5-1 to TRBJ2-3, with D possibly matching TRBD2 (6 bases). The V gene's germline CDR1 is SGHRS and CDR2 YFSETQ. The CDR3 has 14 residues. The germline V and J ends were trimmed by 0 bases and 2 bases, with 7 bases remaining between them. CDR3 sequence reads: CASSLGGITDTQYF. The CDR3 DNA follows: TGCGCCAGCAGCTTGGGCGGGATCACAGATACGCAGTATTTT.

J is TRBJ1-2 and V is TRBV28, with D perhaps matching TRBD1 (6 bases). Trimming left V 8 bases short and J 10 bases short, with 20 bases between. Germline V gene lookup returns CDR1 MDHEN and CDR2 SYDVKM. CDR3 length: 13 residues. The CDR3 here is CASGRWRGGSYTF. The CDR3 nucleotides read TGTGCCAGCGGCCGCTGGCGAGGGGGTTCCTACACCTTC.

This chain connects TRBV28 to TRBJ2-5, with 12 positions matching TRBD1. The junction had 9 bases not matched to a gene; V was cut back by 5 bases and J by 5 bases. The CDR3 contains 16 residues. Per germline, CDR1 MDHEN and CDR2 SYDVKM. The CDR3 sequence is CASSPGTGGLRETQYF. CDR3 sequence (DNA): TGTGCCAGCAGTCCCGGGACAGGGGGCCTACGGGAGACCCAGTACTTC.

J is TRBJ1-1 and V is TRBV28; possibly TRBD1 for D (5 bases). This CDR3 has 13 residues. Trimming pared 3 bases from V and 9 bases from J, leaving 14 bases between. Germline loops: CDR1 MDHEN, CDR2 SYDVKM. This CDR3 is CASSFPGDAQAFF. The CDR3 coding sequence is TGTGCCAGCAGTTTTCCGGGGGACGCCCAAGCTTTCTTT.

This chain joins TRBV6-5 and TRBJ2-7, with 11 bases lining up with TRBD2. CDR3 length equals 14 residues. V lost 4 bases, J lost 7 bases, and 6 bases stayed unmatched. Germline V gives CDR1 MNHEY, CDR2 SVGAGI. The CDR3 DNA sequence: TGTGCCAGCAGTTCGGGACTAGCGGTGGGGGAGCAGTACTTC. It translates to CASSSGLAVGEQYF.

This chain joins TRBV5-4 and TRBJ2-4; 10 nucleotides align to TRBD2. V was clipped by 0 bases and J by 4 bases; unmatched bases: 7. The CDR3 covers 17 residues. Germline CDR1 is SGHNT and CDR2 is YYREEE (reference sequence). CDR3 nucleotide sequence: TGTGCCAGCAGCTTGGCATCTAGCGGGAGATCTAAAAACATTCAGTACTTC. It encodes CASSLASSGRSKNIQYF. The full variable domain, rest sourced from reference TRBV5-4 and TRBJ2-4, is ETGVTQSPTHLIKTRGQQVTLRCSSQSGHNTVSWYQQALGQGPQFIFQYYREEENGRGNFPPRFSGLQFPNYSSELNVNALELDDSALYLCASSLASSGRSKNIQYFGAGTRLSVL.

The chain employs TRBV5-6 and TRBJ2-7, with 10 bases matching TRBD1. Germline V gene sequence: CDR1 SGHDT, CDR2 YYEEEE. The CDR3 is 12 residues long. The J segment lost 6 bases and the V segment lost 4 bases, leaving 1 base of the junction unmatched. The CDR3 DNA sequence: TGTGCCAGCAGCGGGACAGGGGTCGAGCAGTACTTC. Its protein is CASSGTGVEQYF.

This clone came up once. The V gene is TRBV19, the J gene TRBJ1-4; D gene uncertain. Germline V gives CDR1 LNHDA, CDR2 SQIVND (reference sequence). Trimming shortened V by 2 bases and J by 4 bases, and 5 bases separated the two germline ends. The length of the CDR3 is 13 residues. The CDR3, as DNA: TGTGCCAGTAGTATAAGGGTTAATGAAAAACTGTTTTTT. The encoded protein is CASSIRVNEKLFF.

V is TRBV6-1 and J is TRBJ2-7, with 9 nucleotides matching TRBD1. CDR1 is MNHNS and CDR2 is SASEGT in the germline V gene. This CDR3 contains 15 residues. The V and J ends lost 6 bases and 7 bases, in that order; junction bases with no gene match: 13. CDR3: CASSRPPGQGSEQYF. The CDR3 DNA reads TGTGCCAGCAGCCGACCTCCGGGACAGGGAAGTGAGCAGTACTTC.

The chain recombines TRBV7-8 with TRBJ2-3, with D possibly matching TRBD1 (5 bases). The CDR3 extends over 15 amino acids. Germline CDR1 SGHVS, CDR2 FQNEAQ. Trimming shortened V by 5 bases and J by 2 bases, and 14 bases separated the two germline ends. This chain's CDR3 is CASSVNQGFTDTQYF. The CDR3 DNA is TGTGCCAGCAGCGTTAACCAGGGTTTCACAGATACGCAGTATTTT.

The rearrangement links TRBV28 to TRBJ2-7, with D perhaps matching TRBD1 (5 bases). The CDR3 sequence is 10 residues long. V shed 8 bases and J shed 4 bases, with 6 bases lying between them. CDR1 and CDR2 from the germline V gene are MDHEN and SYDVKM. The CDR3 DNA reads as TGTGCCAGCGGACAATACGAGCAGTACTTC. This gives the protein CASGQYEQYF.